Below are 7 T cell receptor beta chains sequenced from a single sample in a study of T cell responses to AZD1222 COVID-19 vaccine. Libraries were prepared by immunoSEQ multiplex PCR; TCRdb keeps only in-frame clonotypes and omits some of them. The sample consists of around 85,000 clones, roughly 90% of them appearing once. This sample comprised peripheral blood, obtained 28 days after the second AZD1222 dose. These receptors were obtained from an adult who received the AZD1222 COVID-19 vaccine.

This sequence joins TRBV6-2 or TRBV6-3 and TRBJ1-4, with D unresolved. Between the trimmed V and J ends, which lost 5 bases and 8 bases, there was a span of 15 bases. Per germline, CDR1 MNHEY and CDR2 SVGEGT. The CDR3 spans 14 residues. CDR3 bases: TGTGCCAGCAGTCCCCGGGCCTTGGCCGAAAAACTGTTTTTT. Residues: CASSPRALAEKLFF.

This rearrangement joins TRBV27 to TRBJ2-1; a weak D match, TRBD2 (6 bases). Per the germline V gene, CDR1 is MNHEY and CDR2 is SMNVEV (reference sequence). The CDR3 is 14 residues long. With 3 bases removed from V and 3 bases from J, the gap between germline ends came to 9 bases. The CDR3 DNA follows: TGTGCCAGCAGTTTTGGGGGGTACTACAATGAGCAGTTCTTC. Translation gives CASSFGGYYNEQFF.

This rearrangement joins TRBV19 to TRBJ2-7; the D call may be TRBD1 or TRBD2 (6 bases each). The CDR3 covers 15 residues. V lost 1 base and J 3 bases, leaving 13 bases between the germline ends. Germline assignment: CDR1 LNHDA and CDR2 SQIVND (reference sequence). CDR3 nucleotide sequence: TGTGCCAGTAGTATAGGAGGAGGGGGTGTCTACGAGCAGTACTTC. Amino acids: CASSIGGGGVYEQYF.

This clone occurred a few times. The chain couples TRBV4-2 to TRBJ2-7; weak D call: TRBD1 (5 bases). Germline-derived CDR1 and CDR2 are LGHNA and YNFKEQ. This CDR3 is 16 amino acids long. With 1 base removed from V and 3 bases from J, the gap between germline ends came to 16 bases. The CDR3 DNA reads as TGTGCCAGCAGCCAAGGTTGGGTCGTCCAGGGCTACGAGCAGTACTTC. This gives the protein CASSQGWVVQGYEQYF.

This chain connects TRBV27 to TRBJ2-1; D may be TRBD1 or TRBD2 (6 bases each). The V and J ends lost 3 bases and 2 bases respectively, with 8 bases between them. The CDR3 totals 14 residues. In germline, CDR1 is MNHEY, CDR2 SMNVEV (reference sequence). In DNA, the CDR3 is TGTGCCAGCAGTTTCGGGGGCACCTACAATGAGCAGTTCTTC. Its protein product is CASSFGGTYNEQFF.

The chain has TRBV18 and TRBJ1-1; D gene unclear. Germline V lookup: CDR1 KGHSH, CDR2 LQKENI. The CDR3 is 14 amino acids. Between the trimmed V and J ends, which lost 3 bases and 1 base, there was a span of 9 bases. The CDR3 loop is CASSPGRPNTEAFF. CDR3 DNA sequence: TGTGCCAGCTCACCGGGAAGGCCGAACACTGAAGCTTTCTTT.

The rearrangement joins TRBV12-3 or TRBV12-4 to TRBJ2-7, with TRBD1 as a possible D gene (5 bases). CDR3 length: 13 amino acids. Trimming stripped 6 bases from V and 0 bases from J, with 9 bases between. The DNA of the CDR3 is TGTGCCAGCAGGGGGCCAAGCTCCTACGAGCAGTACTTC. Residues: CASRGPSSYEQYF.